Following are 9 T cell receptor beta chains from one sample sequenced in a study of shared clonotypes between healthy human individuals. Sequenced by immunoSEQ multiplex PCR; TCRdb stores in-frame clones only, minus some. The repertoire consists of approximately 740,000 clones, with roughly 70% occurring once and the leading ten covering approximately 1.7%. Material for sequencing was memory CD4+ T cells sorted from blood. Specified subset: CD45RA-negative fraction. These receptor sequences come from a woman aged 25 to 39 in good health.

V usage is TRBV30 and J usage is TRBJ1-2; D is unresolved. The germline V and J ends were trimmed by 3 bases and 4 bases, with 15 bases remaining between them. The germline V gene has CDR1 GTSNPN and CDR2 SVGIG (reference sequence). The CDR3 length is 14 residues. Here the CDR3 DNA reads TGTGCCTGGAGGGACTTTACAGTAGTCTATGGCTACACCTTC. It translates to CAWRDFTVVYGYTF.

The V gene is TRBV9, the J gene TRBJ2-2; D may be TRBD1 (6 bases). V lost 4 bases to trimming and J lost 0 bases, with 10 bases between them. The CDR3 totals 15 residues. Germline V CDR1 and CDR2: SGDLS, YYNGEE. CDR3 nucleotides: TGTGCCAGCAGCATCGGGACACCGAACACCGGGGAGCTGTTTTTT. Its translation: CASSIGTPNTGELFF.

With regard to this clone: With a much larger clone just one base away, this may be a read error. The chain links TRBV5-1 to TRBJ2-5; D is uncertain. There are 12 residues in the CDR3. Germline V gives CDR1 SGHRS, CDR2 YFSETQ. V was pared by 4 bases and J by 0 bases, with 4 bases between. CDR3 sequence: CASSENQETQYF. The DNA for the CDR3 is TGCGCCAGCAGCGAGAACCAAGAGACCCAGTACTTC.

V and J are TRBV18 and TRBJ1-2; D is possibly TRBD1 (6 bases). Trimming took 2 bases from V and 6 from J, leaving 25 bases between them. This CDR3 is 18 amino acids long. Germline assignment: CDR1 KGHSH and CDR2 LQKENI. The CDR3 coding sequence is TGTGCCAGCTCACCATCTGCCCCAAACAGGGTTGGGATTAATGGCTACACCTTC. Its translation: CASSPSAPNRVGINGYTF.

This chain links TRBV2 with TRBJ2-1; 10 positions match TRBD2. This CDR3 is 13 amino acids long. J was trimmed by 9 bases and V by 6 bases; bases with no gene match: 5. Germline assignment: CDR1 SNHLY and CDR2 FYNNEI. This CDR3 reads CASSGLADGEQFF. In DNA, the CDR3 is TGTGCCAGCAGCGGACTAGCGGACGGTGAGCAGTTCTTC.

About this clone: In the same sample, other DNA sequences code for this CDR3. The V and J genes are TRBV6-6 and TRBJ1-5; no clear D gene. From germline, CDR1 is MNHNY and CDR2 SVGAGI (reference sequence). Trimming left V 2 bases short and J 3 bases short, with 5 bases between. This CDR3 spans 13 amino acids. The CDR3 sequence: CASSYRVNQPQHF. The CDR3 DNA reads TGTGCCAGCAGTTACAGGGTCAATCAGCCCCAGCATTTT.

This chain connects TRBV28 to TRBJ2-7; D is tentatively TRBD1 or TRBD2 (5 bases each). Germline V lookup: CDR1 MDHEN, CDR2 SYDVKM. This CDR3 spans 14 amino acids. V was pared by 3 bases and J by 6 bases, with 15 bases between. CDR3 nucleotide sequence: TGTGCCAGCAGTTTGGTTGGGGGAATGGGCGAGCAGTACTTC. As protein: CASSLVGGMGEQYF.

This clone was recorded many times. This chain uses TRBV5-5 with TRBJ1-1; the D gene is possibly TRBD1 (5 bases). CDR3 length: 14 residues. Looked up from germline, CDR1 is SGHKS and CDR2 is YYEKEE (reference sequence). V dropped 1 base and J dropped 1 base, with 8 bases sitting between them. CDR3 protein: CASSLSQANTEAFF. The DNA of the CDR3 is TGTGCCAGCAGCTTGTCACAGGCGAACACTGAAGCTTTCTTT.

V gene TRBV2 combines with J gene TRBJ1-5; TRBD1 agrees at 8 bases. CDR3 length: 15 amino acids. Looked up from germline, CDR1 is SNHLY and CDR2 is FYNNEI. V dropped 6 bases and J dropped 2; count of bases not matched to a gene: 6. The CDR3 here is CASRPDRGGNQPQHF. The CDR3 DNA follows: TGTGCCAGCAGGCCTGACAGGGGAGGCAATCAGCCCCAGCATTTT.